The clone carrying this T cell receptor (beta chain) has a count of ten or more. Regarding time point: newly diagnosed GD, antithyroid drugs for less than 3 months. Making the TCR library involved RNA that had been extracted from PBMCs. EDTA tubes received about 8.2 milliliters of drawn peripheral blood. Researchers made TCR beta libraries by using iRepertoire HTBI primers and running Arm-PCR on CDR3 regions. TCRdb redid the calling of the multiplex PCR reads with MiXCR, one entry per CDR3 protein. The repertoire holds 300,000 to 400,000 distinct CDR3 sequences, approximately 15% seen once, with about 32% in the top ten. These data come from a study of regulatory T cells in long-lasting Graves disease. In the study overall: Graves' patients who were just diagnosed had used antithyroid drugs for under 3 months.

The sample also formed part of further work on T cells in Graves' hyperthyroidism and ophthalmopathy. This second report adds: HTBI primers drove first-round RT-PCR of the TCR CDR3.

The sample here was peripheral blood mononuclear cells (PBMCs), taken at new diagnosis, from a patient treated with antithyroid drugs. The sequence was collected from a man in his forties with Graves disease.

The CDR3 here is CATSDPDRPYEQYF. CDR3 nucleotide sequence: TGTGCCACCAGTGACCCGGACAGGCCCTACGAGCAGTACTTC. This chain connects TRBV24-1 to TRBJ2-7; TRBD1 agrees at 7 bases. With V trimmed by 4 bases and J by 2 bases, 4 bases remained unmatched. CDR1 KGHDR and CDR2 SFDVKD come from the germline V gene. The length of the CDR3 is 14 residues.